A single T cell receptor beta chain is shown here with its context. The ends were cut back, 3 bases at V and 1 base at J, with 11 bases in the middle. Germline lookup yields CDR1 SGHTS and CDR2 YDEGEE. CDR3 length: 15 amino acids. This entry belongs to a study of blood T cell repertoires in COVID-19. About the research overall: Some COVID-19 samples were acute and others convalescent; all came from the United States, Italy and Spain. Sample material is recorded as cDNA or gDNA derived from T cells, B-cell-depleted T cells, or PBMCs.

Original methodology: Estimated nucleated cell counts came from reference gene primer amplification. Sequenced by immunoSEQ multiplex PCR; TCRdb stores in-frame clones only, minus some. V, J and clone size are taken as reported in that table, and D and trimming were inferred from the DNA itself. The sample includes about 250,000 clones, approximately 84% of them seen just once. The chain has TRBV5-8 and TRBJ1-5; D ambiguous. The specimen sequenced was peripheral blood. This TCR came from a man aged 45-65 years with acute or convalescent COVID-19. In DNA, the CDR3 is TGTGCCAGCAGCTCGGGCTCGGGGAGCAATCAGCCCCAGCATTTT. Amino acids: CASSSGSGSNQPQHF. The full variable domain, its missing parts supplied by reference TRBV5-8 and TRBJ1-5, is EAGVTQSPTHLIKTRGQQATLRCSPISGHTSVYWYQQALGLGLQFLLWYDEGEERNRGNFPPRFSGRQFPNYSSELNVNALELEDSALYLCASSSGSGSNQPQHFGDGTRLSIL.